This T cell receptor (beta chain) comes out of a study of PD-1 blockade in classical Hodgkin lymphoma. Relapses following autologous stem cell transplantation were seen in all patients, with brentuximab vedotin exposure varying. When best responses were assessed, they were complete response, partial response or progressive disease. Overall study findings and caveats: The study found that TCR diversity rose significantly by C4D1 in CD4+ but not CD8+ cells. As was reported, newly diagnosed patients showed lower baseline TCR diversity than healthy donors did. The causes of the repertoire differences, possibly disease activity or prior therapy, remain undefined.

Repertoires were generated with immunoSEQ multiplex PCR, while TCRdb's copy carries only in-frame clones and drops some. There are about 23,000 clones in the sample; about 82% occur only once, and 8% to 8.5% lies in the top ten. The germline CDR1 and CDR2 sequences are MNHNS and SASEGT. This CDR3 has 17 residues. Notes on this clone: The antigen remains unidentified. An end of the junction differs from the germline gene, which may be a read error.

The TCR originated in a human donor with classical Hodgkin lymphoma. The V gene is TRBV6-1, the J gene TRBJ2-7, with 9 bases identical to TRBD1. The source was peripheral blood mononuclear cells (PBMCs), collected before the second cycle of nivolumab. The CDR3: CASSAIWGQGSSYGQYF. The CDR3 region has the DNA TGTGCCAGCAGTGCCATATGGGGACAGGGTTCCTCCTACGGGCAGTACTTC.